One T cell receptor beta chain is described in this entry. Its antigen remains undetermined. No base quality values were provided; no much bigger clone lies one nucleotide off. The germline V gene (reference sequence) provides CDR1 MNHEY and CDR2 SMNVEV. From the cysteine through the phenylalanine, the CDR3 covers 16 amino acids. Of all the DNA, just the CDR3 is kept, 48 bases in frame from base 1. The germline V and J ends show losses of 8 bases and 6 bases respectively, and no gene match explains 15 bases of the junction. This entry is derived from a study of shared clonotypes between healthy human individuals (dated by TCRdb to 2018 to 2021). In the study overall: The cohort comprised a couple of women and three men aged 18 to 49 years. For each donor, CD4 naive and CD4 memory were each given three plates, CD8 naive was given two plates, and CD8 memory was given one plate. Blood TCR repertoires of roughly five healthy adults were deeply sequenced to estimate repertoire size and the extent of clonotype sharing between individuals. Different laboratories and diverse techniques were used to prepare libraries and sequence TCR repertoires, to increase sequencing depth and limit assay-specific biases. Each donor's leukapheresis produced roughly between roughly 0.94 and 9.5 billion PBMCs.

Study-wide findings and limitations: Based on pairwise subsampling, the degree of clonotype sharing among donors was expected to be affected by sequencing depth. Incomplete sequencing was indicated by rarefaction of sorted-subset datasets, despite the large sequencing depth. Clonotypes shared by all four sorted-subset donors showed higher generation probabilities than non-shared clonotypes. The genetic and exposure-history diversity represented was limited by the small number of donors. Sampling was restricted to blood, and TCR repertoires in tissues likely differ from the TCR repertoires found in blood. Across four donors, roughly 5% of naive CD4, roughly 3.5% of naive CD8, roughly 2.3% of memory CD4, and roughly 0.41% of memory CD8 clonotypes were shared. Larger estimated clonotype richness was generally found for naive subsets than for memory subsets.

Using the deep immunoSEQ assay, TCR CDR3 regions were amplified from genomic DNA by multiplex PCR. Extracted genomic DNA from each cell subset was spread evenly across all wells of several immunoSEQ 96-well plates, with each plate serving as a replicate. Each replicate PCR for sorted subsets received about 0.2 ug genomic DNA, equal to about 30,000 T cell genomes. The purified libraries were quantified using a Qubit 3.0 fluorometer, sized with a Bioanalyzer 2100, and then quantified again using the KAPA Library Quantification kit. A separate single-read 150-cycle Illumina NextSeq 550 flow cell was used to sequence each immunoSEQ 96-well plate. In the original analysis: Because the immunoSEQ output included only junctional sequences and no quality scores, the filtering could not be the same as the filtering used for full-length reads. To assign V/J genes and CDR3, sequences were annotated against IMGT germline references using PyIR, a Python wrapper for IgBLAST v1.9. Reads were removed for weak V/J assignments (E-value above 1e-6), missing CDR3, stop codons, out-of-frame junctions, or ambiguous translated residues. V3J clonotypes were defined by identical inferred V gene, J gene, and CDR3 amino acid sequence. The percentage overlap between two repertoires was calculated by dividing the number of shared unique clonotypes by the size of the smaller repertoire. Three approaches were used to assess repertoire richness: RTK rarefaction, the Chao1 estimator, and Recon v2.1 estimates of unobserved clonotypes. Generation probabilities for all TCRbeta clonotypes obtained by the gDNA method from a few donors were computed using OLGA. TCRdb mirrors the immuneACCESS table, restricted to in-frame sequences. Some clones are absent from its copies; in checked studies, under half trace to an unresolved V gene, and the reason for the others is unknown. Clone size and the V and J calls come from that table; the DNA yielded D and trimming. The sample yields over a million clones; roughly 96% were counted once. The leading ten clones occupy approximately 1.2% of the sample.

The donors were healthy, HIV-negative adults who had no recently reported acute infections or vaccinations. Only Caucasian adults living in Nashville, Tennessee, USA were represented among the donors. Magnetic negative selection was used to enrich CD4+ T cells, after which naive cells were positively selected on CD45RA and the negative fraction became the memory subset. Blood was collected by leukapheresis, and PBMCs were isolated by Ficoll-Histopaque density gradient centrifugation and then cryopreserved in liquid nitrogen vapor phase. Analytical flow cytometry was used to check the purity and quantity of each magnetically sorted T cell population. From each sorted fraction, genomic DNA was isolated and quantified by UV absorbance on a Nanodrop 2000c.

Input material: naive CD4+ T cells sorted from blood. The cell subset or site tag for this specimen amounts to: CD45RA+ positively selected. The TCR was taken from a man aged 25-45 years in good health. The sequence joins TRBV27 to TRBJ2-7; a stretch of 11 junction bases matches TRBD2. At the DNA level, the sequence is TGTGCCAGCGCCGTGACTAGCGGGACGACGGGGGGCGAGCAGTACTTC. It translates to CASAVTSGTTGGEQYF.